What follows are 17 T cell receptor beta chains derived from one specimen sequenced in a study of blood T cell repertoires in COVID-19. Produced via immunoSEQ multiplex PCR; TCRdb's table is partial and in-frame only. The data hold 120,000 to 150,000 clones, with around 84% observed a single time. The sequenced sample was PBMCs or T cells enriched from blood (not recorded which). The receptors were sampled from a woman aged 50 to 60 who had been exposed to COVID-19.

This clone was seen a few times. This chain links TRBV7-6 with TRBJ1-3; 8 nucleotides match TRBD1. This CDR3 has 17 amino acids. The J segment lost 0 bases and the V segment lost 0 bases, leaving 4 bases of the junction unmatched. Germline V gene lookup returns CDR1 SGHVS and CDR2 FNYEAQ. The CDR3 loop reads CASSLALGTGSGNTIYF. The CDR3, as DNA: TGTGCCAGCAGCTTAGCGCTGGGGACAGGCTCTGGAAACACCATATATTTT.

This chain joins TRBV25-1 and TRBJ1-1, with D possibly being TRBD1 (5 bases). Germline CDR1 is MGHDK and CDR2 is SYGVNS. The germline V and J ends were trimmed by 5 bases and 4 bases, with 11 bases remaining between them. The CDR3 sequence is 13 residues long. The chain's CDR3 is CASSSGGVTEAFF. In DNA form, the CDR3 reads TGTGCCAGCAGTAGTGGAGGGGTCACTGAAGCTTTCTTT.

This chain joins TRBV19 and TRBJ1-3; D is perhaps TRBD1 (6 bases). V dropped 7 bases and J dropped 4 bases, with 14 bases sitting between them. Germline V gene lookup returns CDR1 LNHDA and CDR2 SQIVND (reference sequence). The CDR3 totals 14 residues. The CDR3 protein is CASISDRLGNTIYF. Written as DNA, the CDR3 is TGTGCCAGTATCTCGGACAGATTAGGAAACACCATATATTTT.

This chain links TRBV19 with TRBJ2-2; a weak D match, TRBD1 (8 bases). The CDR3 has 16 residues. V dropped 4 bases and J dropped 3 bases, with 15 bases sitting between them. In germline, CDR1 is LNHDA, CDR2 SQIVND (reference sequence). The CDR3 coding sequence is TGTGCCAGTAGTACCAGGACAGGGAGGGACACCGGGGAGCTGTTTTTT. Translation: CASSTRTGRDTGELFF.

The chain is built from TRBV2 and TRBJ2-1; D is unresolved. The length of the CDR3 is 13 residues. With 6 bases removed from V and 8 bases from J, the gap between germline ends came to 14 bases. Per the germline V gene, CDR1 is SNHLY and CDR2 is FYNNEI. The CDR3 DNA is TGTGCCAGCAGACTCCGGAGCATCGATGAGCAGTTCTTC. Its translation: CASRLRSIDEQFF.

This sequence joins TRBV9 and TRBJ2-4; D unresolved. V lost 4 bases to trimming and J lost 3 bases, with 17 bases between them. Germline V CDR1 and CDR2: SGDLS, YYNGEE. This CDR3 is 16 amino acids long. The CDR3 region has the DNA TGTGCCAGCAGCCCCCCCTGGTCGGTTGGCAAAAACATTCAGTACTTC. Residues: CASSPPWSVGKNIQYF.

V is TRBV2 and J is TRBJ2-1; D unclear. The V gene lost 7 bases and the J gene lost 8 bases, with 15 bases spanning the gap. This CDR3 is built from 13 residues. Germline CDR1 and CDR2: SNHLY and FYNNEI. CDR3 protein: CASKSLSFHEQFF. The CDR3, as DNA: TGTGCCAGCAAAAGCCTTTCATTCCATGAGCAGTTCTTC.

The chain employs TRBV6-5 and TRBJ1-1; a weak D match, TRBD1 (6 bases). Trimming shortened V by 11 bases and J by 2 bases, and 18 bases separated the two germline ends. The CDR3 consists of 14 residues. Germline V lookup: CDR1 MNHEY, CDR2 SVGAGI. The DNA of the CDR3 is TGTGCCGCAAGGGAGGCGGGGGCTAACACTGAAGCTTTCTTT. Protein product: CAAREAGANTEAFF.

This clone was seen once. V is TRBV7-2 and J is TRBJ1-5, with 7 bases identical to TRBD1. Germline lookup yields CDR1 SGHTA and CDR2 FQGNSA. J lost 6 bases, V lost 0 bases, and 8 bases had no gene match. This CDR3 comprises 16 residues. DNA of the CDR3: TGTGCCAGCAGCTTAGCAAGGGGGACAGTGGGTCAGCCCCAGCATTTT. It is translated as CASSLARGTVGQPQHF. The entire variable domain, with the rest obtained from reference TRBV7-2 and TRBJ1-5, is as follows: GAGVSQSPSNKVTEKGKDVELRCDPISGHTALYWYRQSLGQGLEFLIYFQGNSAPDKSGLPSDRFSAERTGGSVSTLTIQRTQQEDSAVYLCASSLARGTVGQPQHFGDGTRLSIL.

This sequence joins TRBV9 and TRBJ1-1; no clear D gene. Trimming cost V 0 bases and J 1 base, with 7 bases left between them. Germline V CDR1 and CDR2: SGDLS, YYNGEE. This CDR3 region has 14 residues. CDR3 protein: CASSVGGRNTEAFF. The CDR3 region has the DNA TGTGCCAGCAGCGTAGGAGGGAGGAACACTGAAGCTTTCTTT.

The chain employs TRBV4-1 and TRBJ2-1; 9 positions match TRBD1. The ends lost 2 bases at V and 10 bases at J; junction bases unmatched: 9. The CDR3 covers 15 residues. Germline V gene sequence: CDR1 MGHRA, CDR2 YSYEKL. The CDR3, as DNA: TGCGCCAGCAGCCAATCTGGACAGGGGTATTCGGAGCAGTTCTTC. It encodes CASSQSGQGYSEQFF.

This clone appeared a few times. The V and J genes are TRBV6-5 and TRBJ1-1, with 8 bases identical to TRBD1. V was clipped by 8 bases and J by 0 bases; unmatched bases: 5. Germline V CDR1 and CDR2: MNHEY, SVGAGI. The CDR3 is 14 residues long. CDR3 sequence (DNA): TGTGCCAGCGCCCGGGGACAGGTGAACACTGAAGCTTTCTTT. This codes for CASARGQVNTEAFF.

V and J are TRBV19 and TRBJ2-7; 10 bases map to TRBD1. V lost 5 bases and J lost 0; bases outside the gene matches: 7. Germline assignment: CDR1 LNHDA and CDR2 SQIVND (reference sequence). The CDR3 is 16 residues long. This chain's CDR3 is CASSGRTGGASYEQYF. The CDR3 DNA reads as TGTGCCAGTAGTGGCAGGACAGGGGGTGCCTCCTACGAGCAGTACTTC. The entire variable domain, with the rest obtained from reference TRBV19 and TRBJ2-7, is as follows: DGGITQSPKYLFRKEGQNVTLSCEQNLNHDAMYWYRQDPGQGLRLIYYSQIVNDFQKGDIAEGYSVSREKKESFPLTVTSAQKNPTAFYLCASSGRTGGASYEQYFGPGTRLTVT.

The chain couples TRBV5-1 to TRBJ1-3, with 7 bases fitting TRBD1. V was pared by 4 bases and J by 5 bases, with 15 bases of the junction left unmatched. Germline lookup yields CDR1 SGHRS and CDR2 YFSETQ. The CDR3 runs to 17 residues. The CDR3 protein is CASSQGVLISDRNTIYF. The CDR3 DNA reads TGCGCCAGCAGCCAGGGGGTCCTCATATCGGACCGAAACACCATATATTTT.

The J gene is TRBJ1-1, the V gene TRBV5-1, with TRBD1 matching 8 bases. Germline V gene data show CDR1 as SGHRS and CDR2 as YFSETQ. V shed 2 bases and J 1 base; nucleotides not matched to a gene: 7. This CDR3 has 16 amino acids. CDR3 loop: CASSLYRGTGNTEAFF. The CDR3 coding sequence is TGCGCCAGCAGCTTATACAGGGGGACTGGGAACACTGAAGCTTTCTTT.

V usage is TRBV19 and J usage is TRBJ1-6; unclear D gene. Trimming shortened V by 8 bases and J by 9 bases, and 14 bases separated the two germline ends. This CDR3 is built from 13 residues. Germline V gene sequence: CDR1 LNHDA, CDR2 SQIVND (reference sequence). In DNA, the CDR3 is TGTGCCAGTCGAGGGCCCCTGAGTTCACCCCTCCACTTT. Translated: CASRGPLSSPLHF. Combining the CDR3 with reference TRBV19 and TRBJ1-6 gives the whole variable domain DGGITQSPKYLFRKEGQNVTLSCEQNLNHDAMYWYRQDPGQGLRLIYYSQIVNDFQKGDIAEGYSVSREKKESFPLTVTSAQKNPTAFYLCASRGPLSSPLHFGNGTRLTVT.

This clone was picked up one time. The chain joins TRBV7-6 to TRBJ2-3; the D gene is possibly TRBD1 (5 bases). The V and J ends lost 3 bases and 5 bases respectively, with 12 bases between them. The CDR3 is 14 amino acids. Germline V gene lookup returns CDR1 SGHVS and CDR2 FNYEAQ. This CDR3 is CASSLAGQGDTQYF. The CDR3 region has the DNA TGTGCCAGCAGCTTGGCAGGGCAGGGAGATACGCAGTATTTT.